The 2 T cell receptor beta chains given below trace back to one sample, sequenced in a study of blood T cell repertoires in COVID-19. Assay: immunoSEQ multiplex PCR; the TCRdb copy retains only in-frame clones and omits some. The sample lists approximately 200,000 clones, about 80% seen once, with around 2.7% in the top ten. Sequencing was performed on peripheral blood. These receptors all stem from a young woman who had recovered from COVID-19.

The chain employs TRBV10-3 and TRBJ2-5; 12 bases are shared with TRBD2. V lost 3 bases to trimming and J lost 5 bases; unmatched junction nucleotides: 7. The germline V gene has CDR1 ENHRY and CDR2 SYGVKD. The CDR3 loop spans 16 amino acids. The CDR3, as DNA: TGTGCCATCAGTGACCTAAGACTAGCGGGAGCGGAGACCCAGTACTTC. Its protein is CAISDLRLAGAETQYF.

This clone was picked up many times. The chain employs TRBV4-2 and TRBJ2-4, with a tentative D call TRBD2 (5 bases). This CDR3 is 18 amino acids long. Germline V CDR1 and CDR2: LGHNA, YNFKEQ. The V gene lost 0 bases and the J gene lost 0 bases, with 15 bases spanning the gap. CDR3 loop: CASSQEESSAVAKNIQYF. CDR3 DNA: TGTGCCAGCAGCCAAGAGGAGAGTAGCGCTGTAGCCAAAAACATTCAGTACTTC.